Described below is a single T cell receptor beta chain sequence and its context. The data were taken from a study of technical replicates of blood from several donors. The method was immunoSEQ multiplex PCR; TCRdb's version includes in-frame clones alone and lacks a portion of them. Among some 12,000 clones listed, roughly 92% were seen once. Germline CDR1 is MRHNA and CDR2 is SNTAGT. CDR3 length: 14 amino acids. The J segment lost 7 bases and the V segment lost 6 bases, leaving 9 bases of the junction unmatched. Source material: PBMCs. This chain connects TRBV6-4 to TRBJ1-2; 9 nucleotides line up with TRBD1. This TCR derives from a human donor in good health. For the CDR3, the DNA is TGTGCCAGCAGCCGGGACAGGGTATCTTCTGGCTACACCTTC. It yields the protein CASSRDRVSSGYTF.